Listed below are T cell receptor beta chains from one sample, sequenced in a study of blood T cell repertoires in COVID-19. Generated by immunoSEQ multiplex PCR, the TCRdb table keeps only in-frame clones and is missing some. The table shows approximately 110,000 clones, with more than 75% occurring only once. What was sequenced was peripheral blood. These receptors all stem from a human donor in a cohort sampled during active COVID-19. The CDR3 runs from the conserved cysteine through the conserved F or W. Each record gives: J gene, V gene, clone size, D gene, CDR3 DNA, CDR3 protein. A D gene is named only where the DNA matches it firmly. Rows give clone size only sometimes, using once, few, many, or a class for an expanded clone.

>TRBJ2-1|TRBV9|.|TRBD1
TGTGCCAGCAGCCTGTATCGACAGGGGATAATGGGCAATGAGCAGTTCTTC
CASSLYRQGIMGNEQFF
>TRBJ1-5|TRBV24-1|.|.
TGTGCCACCAGTGATACCCGACGGGGGTACAATCAGCCCCAGCATTTT
CATSDTRRGYNQPQHF
>TRBJ1-2|TRBV6-5|.|TRBD1
TGTGCCAGCAGTCCATCGACAGGGTGGTATGGCCACACCTTC
CASSPSTGWYGHTF
>TRBJ1-5|TRBV19|few|TRBD1
TGTGCCAGTAGTATTACGGGACAGGGTGATCAGCCCCAGCATTTT
CASSITGQGDQPQHF
>TRBJ1-3|TRBV9|.|.
TGTGCCAGCAGCGTCCGACCCGACAGGGGAAACACCATATATTTT
CASSVRPDRGNTIYF
>TRBJ2-1|TRBV28|once|.
TGTGCCAGCAGTAGATGGGGAGACAATGAGCAGTTCTTC
CASSRWGDNEQFF
>TRBJ2-7|TRBV12-2|.|.
TGTGCAAGTCGCTTTATGAATAGCGGGAGTCTCCACGAGCAGTACTTC
CASRFMNSGSLHEQYF
>TRBJ2-2|TRBV12-3/TRBV12-4|few|.
TGTGCCAGCAGTCACAAGAACACCGGGGAGCTGTTTTTT
CASSHKNTGELFF
>TRBJ2-2|TRBV4-3|.|TRBD2
TGCGCCAGCAGCCATCCCGCTAGCGGGGTGGCCACCGGGGAGCTGTTTTTT
CASSHPASGVATGELFF
>TRBJ2-7|TRBV12-3/TRBV12-4|.|.
TGTGCCAGCAGACAAAACTACGAGCAGTACTTC
CASRQNYEQYF
>TRBJ2-7|TRBV3-1/TRBV3-2|few|.
TGTGCCAGCAGCCGCCTAAGCTCCTACGAGCAGTACTTC
CASSRLSSYEQYF
>TRBJ2-1|TRBV5-4|.|TRBD2
TGTGCCAGCAGCCGGGGGGGGGAAGCGTACAATGAGCAGTTCTTC
CASSRGGEAYNEQFF
>TRBJ2-7|TRBV27|once|.
TGTGCCAGCCGACTACAGGGTGTAGCCTACGAGCAGTACTTC
CASRLQGVAYEQYF
>TRBJ2-1|TRBV29-1|.|TRBD2
TGCAGCGTAGCACCATTCGAGACTAGCGGGAGGTCAAATGAGCAGTTCTTC
CSVAPFETSGRSNEQFF
>TRBJ1-3|TRBV9|.|TRBD1
TGTGCCAGCAGCGTAGGGGGACAGTTCGTCGCTGGAAACACCATATATTTT
CASSVGGQFVAGNTIYF
>TRBJ2-2|TRBV5-6|.|TRBD2
TGTGCCAGCAGCCCGGGACTAGCGGACACCGGGGAGCTGTTTTTT
CASSPGLADTGELFF
>TRBJ2-1|TRBV19|.|.
TGTGCCAGTAGTATGGGCGGGGTACCCTCCAATGAGCAGTTCTTC
CASSMGGVPSNEQFF
>TRBJ2-3|TRBV25-1|.|.
TGTGCCAGCAGGATGCGGGGTGCAGATACGCAGTATTTT
CASRMRGADTQYF
>TRBJ1-2|TRBV23-1|.|TRBD1
TGCGCCAGCAGTCAGCGGGACAGGGCGATGGGAGGCTACACCTTC
CASSQRDRAMGGYTF
>TRBJ1-2|TRBV27|.|TRBD1
TGTGCCAGCGCGGAAGGGGGCAGCTATGGCTACACCTTC
CASAEGGSYGYTF
>TRBJ1-1|TRBV18|.|.
TGTGCCAGCTCACCGTTGACAGGTTTGAACACTGAAGCTTTCTTT
CASSPLTGLNTEAFF
>TRBJ2-1|TRBV7-2|.|TRBD2
TGTGCCAGCAGCTTAGTAGCACTAGCGGGGAAGGATGAGCAGTTCTTC
CASSLVALAGKDEQFF
>TRBJ1-2|TRBV29-1|.|TRBD1
TGCAGCGTTGGGACAGGGGGCGGCTACACCTTC
CSVGTGGGYTF
>TRBJ2-3|TRBV7-9|.|TRBD2
TGTGCCCTCGATGGGCGGGGGAGCACAGATACGCAGTATTTT
CALDGRGSTDTQYF
>TRBJ1-1|TRBV5-1|.|.
TGCGCCAGCAGCCATGAGGTGACCACTGAAGCTTTCTTT
CASSHEVTTEAFF
>TRBJ1-4|TRBV7-8|.|TRBD1
TGTGCCAGCAGCTTTTACAAGGGACAGGAAAAACTGTTTTTT
CASSFYKGQEKLFF
>TRBJ1-3|TRBV5-4|.|.
TGTGCCAGCAGCGCCGGGGTCCAAAGGGGAAACACCATATATTTT
CASSAGVQRGNTIYF
>TRBJ1-5|TRBV28|.|.
TGTGCCAGCAGTCAGAGCAATCAGCCCCAGCATTTT
CASSQSNQPQHF
>TRBJ1-1|TRBV28|few|.
TGTGCCAGCAGTTTAGTAACAGCCGCGAACACTGAAGCTTTCTTT
CASSLVTAANTEAFF
>TRBJ2-3|TRBV7-3|few|TRBD2
TGTGCCAGCAGCTCTGGACTAGCGGGAGTAGATACGCAGTATTTT
CASSSGLAGVDTQYF
>TRBJ1-2|TRBV27|.|TRBD1
TGTGCCAGCAGTTTAGGTCGTGCGGGGACAGGACCTTCTAACTATGGCTACACCTTC
CASSLGRAGTGPSNYGYTF
>TRBJ1-2|TRBV27|few|.
TGTGCCAGCAGGGTCTCGGGGAACTATGGCTACACCTTC
CASRVSGNYGYTF
>TRBJ1-2|TRBV19|.|TRBD1
TGTGCCAGTAGTATCTTCGGGACAGGGGGCTATGGCTACACCTTC
CASSIFGTGGYGYTF
>TRBJ1-4|TRBV28|.|.
TGTGCCAGCAGTACGGGGGGGACAACTAATGAAAAACTGTTTTTT
CASSTGGTTNEKLFF
>TRBJ1-5|TRBV28|.|.
TGTGCCAGCAGTTCGACAGTTCGAATTCAGCCCCAGCATTTT
CASSSTVRIQPQHF
>TRBJ2-7|TRBV2|few|.
TGTGCCAGCAGTGATCTCCTGTCAGGGCTCAACTACGAGCAGTACTTC
CASSDLLSGLNYEQYF
>TRBJ2-7|TRBV4-2|few|.
TGTGCCAGCAGCCAAGACCTAACCGGGACACCAAACGGGGAGCAGTACTTC
CASSQDLTGTPNGEQYF
>TRBJ1-5|TRBV6-2/TRBV6-3|.|.
TGTGCCAGCAGTTCACTTAGCAATCAGCCCCAGCATTTT
CASSSLSNQPQHF
>TRBJ1-6|TRBV28|.|.
TGTGCCAGCAGTTCTTTGCAGGGGATGGGATATTCACCCCTCCACTTT
CASSSLQGMGYSPLHF
>TRBJ1-2|TRBV27|.|.
TGTGCCAGCAGTTTATGGGGAGCGGAGGGCTACACCTTC
CASSLWGAEGYTF
>TRBJ2-2|TRBV7-9|.|.
TGTGCCAGCAGCTTAGATTTGGGGCGACACACCGGGGAGCTGTTTTTT
CASSLDLGRHTGELFF
>TRBJ2-1|TRBV28|.|TRBD2
TGTGCCAGCTGGGGGACTAGCCTTGGGAATGAGCAGTTCTTC
CASWGTSLGNEQFF
>TRBJ2-5|TRBV30|.|TRBD2
TGTGCCTGGAGTTCCAAACGGGGGGAGGTGCAAGAGACCCAGTACTTC
CAWSSKRGEVQETQYF